This T cell receptor beta chain was recorded in a study of cytomegalovirus exposure and HLA in healthy donors. A note on this clone: Its antigen is currently unknown.

The study, taken as a whole, reports: In all likelihood, a cluster of highly shared sequence variants was a sequencing artifact. For cytomegalovirus status, the classifier reportedly gave diagnoses with high specificity and sensitivity.

Germline CDR1 MNHNS, CDR2 SASEGT. This CDR3 spans 13 amino acids. 60 Vbeta and 13 Jbeta primers were used in PCR. Assay used: immunoSEQ multiplex PCR; TCRdb lists only in-frame clones, some missing. The sample consists of 130,000 or so clones, roughly 84% of them appearing once. This clonotype was obtained from a young woman in good health and CMV-seropositive. The sample comprised PBMCs. The J gene is TRBJ2-5, the V gene TRBV6-1; 8 nucleotides line up with TRBD1. The J call may be mistaken, given a closer DNA end match to TRBJ2-7. DNA for the CDR3: TGTGCCAGCAGAACGGACAGGGACTACGAGCAGTACTTC. Translated: CASRTDRDYEQYF.